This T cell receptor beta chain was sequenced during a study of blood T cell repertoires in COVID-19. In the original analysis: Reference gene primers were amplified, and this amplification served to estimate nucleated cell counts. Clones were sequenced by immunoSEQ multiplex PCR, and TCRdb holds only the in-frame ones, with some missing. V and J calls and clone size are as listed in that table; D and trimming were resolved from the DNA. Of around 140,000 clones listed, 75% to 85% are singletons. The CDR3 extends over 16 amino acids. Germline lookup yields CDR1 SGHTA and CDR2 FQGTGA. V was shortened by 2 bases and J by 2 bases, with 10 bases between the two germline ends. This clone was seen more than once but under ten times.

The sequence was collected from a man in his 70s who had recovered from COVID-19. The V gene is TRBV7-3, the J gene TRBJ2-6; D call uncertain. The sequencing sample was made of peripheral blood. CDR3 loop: CASSLGDRAGANVLTF. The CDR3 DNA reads TGTGCCAGCAGCTTAGGAGACCGGGCTGGGGCCAACGTCCTGACTTTC.